These 29 T cell receptor beta chains share one sample of origin, sequenced in a study of T cell changes during pregnancy in multiple sclerosis. Some clones are missing from TCRdb's copy, which holds only in-frame ones; the method was immunoSEQ multiplex PCR. The sample yields fewer than 50,000 clones, approximately 94% seen once. The sequencing here drew on CD8+ T cells from peripheral blood mononuclear cells, taken in the third trimester of pregnancy. The receptors here all came from a female donor with multiple sclerosis, enrolled in a pregnancy study.

CDR3 sequence (DNA): TGTGCCAGCAGCTCAACGGGTGACGAGCAGTACTTC. This encodes CASSSTGDEQYF. This rearrangement joins TRBV7-9 to TRBJ2-7; D unclear. Per germline, CDR1 SEHNR and CDR2 FQNEAQ (reference sequence). V was cut by 4 bases and J by 5 bases, with 9 bases left in between. The CDR3 is 12 residues long. The variable domain in full, completed from reference TRBV7-9 and TRBJ2-7, reads DTGVSQNPRHKITKRGQNVTFRCDPISEHNRLYWYRQTLGQGPEFLTYFQNEAQLEKSRLLSDRFSAERPKGSFSTLEIQRTEQGDSAMYLCASSSTGDEQYFGPGTRLTVT.

The V gene is TRBV19, the J gene TRBJ2-1, with a weak D call TRBD2 (5 bases). In germline, CDR1 is LNHDA, CDR2 SQIVND (reference sequence). The CDR3 sequence is 15 residues long. Trimming shortened V by 6 bases and J by 0 bases, and 12 bases separated the two germline ends. The DNA of the CDR3 is TGTGCCAGTAGAATTGGCGGGTCCTCCTACAATGAGCAGTTCTTC. Amino acids: CASRIGGSSYNEQFF.

The rearrangement joins TRBV29-1 to TRBJ2-7, with TRBD1 matching 10 bases. The CDR3 runs to 14 residues. The trim removed 6 bases at V and 2 bases at J, leaving 7 bases unmatched. CDR1 and CDR2 (germline): SQVTM, ANQGSEA. CDR3 in DNA: TGCAGCGTCGGACAGGGGGAATTAGCCTACGAGCAGTACTTC. Translation gives CSVGQGELAYEQYF.

V is TRBV21-1 and J is TRBJ2-7; TRBD2 is the table's D call and was not checked against the DNA. TRBV21-1 is tagged as a pseudogene. The CDR3 contains 14 residues. CDR3 DNA sequence: TGTGCCAGCAACCTAGCGGGCCTGACCTACGAGCAGTACTTC. Translated, it gives CASNLAGLTYEQYF.

This chain links TRBV19 with TRBJ2-1; TRBD1 agrees at 7 bases. Looked up from germline, CDR1 is LNHDA and CDR2 is SQIVND (reference sequence). CDR3 length: 15 amino acids. The V gene end was trimmed by 6 bases and the J gene end by 4 bases; junction bases not matched to a gene: 9. The CDR3 loop is CASSRQGSPYNEQFF. The CDR3 bases are TGTGCCAGTAGCAGACAGGGAAGCCCTTACAATGAGCAGTTCTTC.

The V gene is TRBV6-1, the J gene TRBJ2-1, with 12 positions matching TRBD2. The ends lost 5 bases at V and 2 bases at J; junction bases unmatched: 1. Germline V lookup: CDR1 MNHNS, CDR2 SASEGT. This CDR3 is built from 15 residues. Here the CDR3 DNA reads TGTGCCAGCAGTTCTAGCGGGAGGGCCTACAATGAGCAGTTCTTC. Amino acid sequence: CASSSSGRAYNEQFF.

V usage is TRBV9 and J usage is TRBJ1-1; a weak D match, TRBD1 (5 bases). Trimming shortened V by 3 bases and J by 1 base, and 10 bases separated the two germline ends. Germline values: CDR1 SGDLS, CDR2 YYNGEE. This CDR3 has 14 residues. The CDR3, as DNA: TGTGCCAGCAGCGCCCACGGGGGGAACACTGAAGCTTTCTTT. It yields the protein CASSAHGGNTEAFF.

The V and J genes are TRBV27 and TRBJ2-5, with 11 bases identical to TRBD2. V gave up 5 bases and J gave up 1 base; unmatched junction bases: 9. The length of the CDR3 is 17 residues. Germline V gene lookup returns CDR1 MNHEY and CDR2 SMNVEV (reference sequence). The CDR3 DNA sequence: TGTGCCAGCAGTCCCCTTTGGGGACTAGCGGCCCAAGAGACCCAGTACTTC. This gives the protein CASSPLWGLAAQETQYF.

This clone turned up a few times. The gene calls are TRBV5-1 and TRBJ2-1, with 9 bases identical to TRBD2. V lost 0 bases to trimming and J lost 5 bases; unmatched junction nucleotides: 6. The CDR3 length is 16 residues. CDR1 and CDR2 from the germline V gene are SGHRS and YFSETQ. The CDR3 region has the DNA TGCGCCAGCAGCTTGGCCTCTAGCGGGATAGACAATGAGCAGTTCTTC. It codes for CASSLASSGIDNEQFF.

V and J are TRBV5-1 and TRBJ2-3; 9 bases are shared with TRBD2. The germline gives CDR1 SGHRS, CDR2 YFSETQ. This CDR3 is built from 17 residues. Trimming at V came to 4 bases and at J to 2 bases, leaving 11 bases not matched to a gene. The CDR3: CASSDELTSGLTDTQYF. DNA of the CDR3: TGCGCCAGCAGCGATGAATTGACTAGCGGTCTCACAGATACGCAGTATTTT.

In this sample, this clone turned up once. The chain couples TRBV27 to TRBJ2-1; 7 positions match TRBD2. CDR1 and CDR2 (germline): MNHEY, SMNVEV (reference sequence). The CDR3 has 14 residues. The V gene end was trimmed by 7 bases and the J gene end by 7 bases; junction bases not matched to a gene: 10. CDR3 nucleotide sequence: TGTGCCAGCACCTGGGCGGGGGTCCTAAATGAGCAGTTCTTC. Protein: CASTWAGVLNEQFF.

The chain employs TRBV6-5 and TRBJ2-7, with 8 bases identical to TRBD1. This CDR3 contains 13 residues. Germline V lookup: CDR1 MNHEY, CDR2 SVGAGI. The V segment lost 6 bases and the J segment 3 bases; nucleotides outside the gene matches: 4. The CDR3: CASRPGGNYEQYF. Written as DNA, the CDR3 is TGTGCCAGCAGACCAGGGGGCAACTACGAGCAGTACTTC.

V gene TRBV2 combines with J gene TRBJ2-2; 8 nucleotides line up with TRBD1. The V gene's germline CDR1 is SNHLY and CDR2 FYNNEI. The CDR3 loop spans 13 amino acids. Trimming at V came to 7 bases and at J to 4 bases, leaving 2 bases not matched to a gene. DNA for the CDR3: TGTGCCAGCACCAGGGGGCCCACCGGGGAGCTGTTTTTT. Translation gives CASTRGPTGELFF.

The chain is built from TRBV4-3 and TRBJ2-5, with D perhaps matching TRBD2 (5 bases). The CDR3 sequence is 15 residues long. Trimming took off 0 bases at V and 5 bases at J, with 13 bases between the two ends. Germline-derived CDR1 and CDR2 are LGHNA and YSLEER. The CDR3 region is CASSQDSGGYETQYF. The CDR3 nucleotides are TGCGCCAGCAGCCAAGATTCCGGCGGGTACGAGACCCAGTACTTC.

The rearrangement uses TRBV7-8 and TRBJ1-5; D call uncertain. V was cut by 1 base and J by 0 bases, with 10 bases left in between. Germline V gene lookup returns CDR1 SGHVS and CDR2 FQNEAQ. The CDR3 totals 16 residues. CDR3 sequence (DNA): TGTGCCAGCAGCTTAGGAGCGGAAGATAGCAATCAGCCCCAGCATTTT. This encodes CASSLGAEDSNQPQHF.

V and J are TRBV25-1 and TRBJ2-5, with TRBD1 matching over 9 bases. CDR3 length equals 14 residues. CDR1 MGHDK and CDR2 SYGVNS come from the germline V gene. V shed 5 bases, J shed 2 bases, and the junction held 3 bases outside the gene matches. CDR3 protein: CASSSGQGQETQYF. CDR3 bases: TGTGCCAGCAGTTCGGGACAGGGTCAAGAGACCCAGTACTTC. The whole variable domain, filled in from reference TRBV25-1 and TRBJ2-5, reads EADIYQTPRYLVIGTGKKITLECSQTMGHDKMYWYQQDPGMELHLIHYSYGVNSTEKGDLSSESTVSRIRTEHFPLTLESARPSHTSQYLCASSSGQGQETQYFGPGTRLLVL.

V gene TRBV7-9 combines with J gene TRBJ2-7; 8 bases are a match to TRBD2. Germline V lookup: CDR1 SEHNR, CDR2 FQNEAQ (reference sequence). Germline trimming cut 3 bases from V and 1 base from J; bases unmatched to any gene: 2. The CDR3 loop spans 14 amino acids. The CDR3: CASSFPSGSYEQYF. The CDR3 DNA follows: TGTGCCAGCAGCTTTCCTAGCGGGTCCTACGAGCAGTACTTC.

This clone occurred once. V usage is TRBV7-9 and J usage is TRBJ2-1, with 7 nucleotides matching TRBD1. The CDR3 has 16 residues. Losses at the gene ends were 1 base for V and 0 bases for J; bases not matched to a gene: 3. Germline V gene data show CDR1 as SEHNR and CDR2 as FQNEAQ (reference sequence). The CDR3 here is CASSLVQGSSYNEQFF. CDR3 DNA: TGTGCCAGCAGCTTAGTACAGGGGAGCTCCTACAATGAGCAGTTCTTC.

This clone has just a few counts. The chain has TRBV7-9 and TRBJ2-3; 8 bases align to TRBD1. The CDR3 runs to 14 residues. Germline values: CDR1 SEHNR, CDR2 FQNEAQ (reference sequence). Trimming took 8 bases from V and 3 from J; bases not matched to a gene: 7. The CDR3 region has the DNA TGTGCCAGCCACGAGGACAGGGCAACAGATACGCAGTATTTT. Amino acids: CASHEDRATDTQYF.

CDR3 sequence (DNA): TGTGCCAGCAGCTTTGGCGGATCCTACGAGCAGTACTTC. Its translation is CASSFGGSYEQYF. The rearrangement links TRBV5-8 to TRBJ2-7; D not certain. Germline loops: CDR1 SGHTS, CDR2 YDEGEE. Trimming stripped 2 bases from V and 1 base from J, with 7 bases between. The CDR3 has 13 amino acids. Supplemented by reference TRBV5-8 and TRBJ2-7, the full variable domain reads EAGVTQSPTHLIKTRGQQATLRCSPISGHTSVYWYQQALGLGLQFLLWYDEGEERNRGNFPPRFSGRQFPNYSSELNVNALELEDSALYLCASSFGGSYEQYFGPGTRLTVT.

J is TRBJ2-5 and V is TRBV28, with D hard to call. This CDR3 contains 13 residues. Germline CDR1 MDHEN, CDR2 SYDVKM. Trimming pared 2 bases from V and 2 bases from J, leaving 6 bases between. Written as DNA, the CDR3 is TGTGCCAGCAGTTTAACAGTACAAGAGACCCAGTACTTC. Translated, it gives CASSLTVQETQYF.

The rearrangement links TRBV27 to TRBJ2-1; 13 positions match TRBD2. J was trimmed by 4 bases and V by 6 bases; bases with no gene match: 9. CDR1 and CDR2 (germline): MNHEY, SMNVEV (reference sequence). This CDR3 comprises 17 residues. CDR3 nucleotide sequence: TGTGCCAGCAGCAGTCGACTAGCGGGAGGACTATACAATGAGCAGTTCTTC. It translates to CASSSRLAGGLYNEQFF.

The V gene is TRBV10-2, the J gene TRBJ1-1, with 7 nucleotides matching TRBD1. This CDR3 contains 13 residues. Germline CDR1 and CDR2: WSHSY and SAAADI. The V gene end was trimmed by 8 bases and the J gene end by 3 bases; junction bases not matched to a gene: 6. CDR3 bases: TGCGCCAGCTTCAGGGGGAAGGACACTGAAGCTTTCTTT. It is translated as CASFRGKDTEAFF.

The gene calls are TRBV27 and TRBJ1-1, with D uncertain. Trimming removed 2 bases at V and 4 bases at J, with 11 bases between. Germline V gene sequence: CDR1 MNHEY, CDR2 SMNVEV (reference sequence). The CDR3 runs to 14 residues. The CDR3 loop is CASSLMASGTEAFF. DNA for the CDR3: TGTGCCAGCAGTTTAATGGCGTCGGGCACTGAAGCTTTCTTT.

The chain is built from TRBV13 and TRBJ1-2; 8 bases fit TRBD1. Losses at the gene ends were 4 bases for V and 7 bases for J; bases not matched to a gene: 5. The CDR3 runs to 13 residues. CDR1 and CDR2 (germline): PRHDT, FYEKMQ (reference sequence). The CDR3 bases are TGTGCCAGCAGCTCAATCAGGGGGCTTGGCTACACCTTC. This gives the protein CASSSIRGLGYTF.

This clone has a handful of counts. J is TRBJ1-1 and V is TRBV27, with D unresolved. Trimming took 3 bases from V and 1 from J, leaving 6 bases between them. CDR1 MNHEY and CDR2 SMNVEV come from the germline V gene (reference sequence). This CDR3 region has 13 residues. For the CDR3, the DNA is TGTGCCAGCAGTTTCTCGAGGAACACTGAAGCTTTCTTT. Protein sequence: CASSFSRNTEAFF.

This chain uses TRBV4-1 with TRBJ1-2; D might be TRBD1 (6 bases). Germline lookup yields CDR1 MGHRA and CDR2 YSYEKL. V was cut by 1 base and J by 4 bases, with 10 bases left in between. CDR3 length: 14 residues. CDR3: CASSQGQVSYGYTF. The DNA for the CDR3 is TGCGCCAGCAGCCAAGGACAGGTCAGCTATGGCTACACCTTC.

The genes are TRBV28 and TRBJ2-3; 14 bases align to TRBD2. CDR1 and CDR2 from the germline V gene are MDHEN and SYDVKM. V lost 3 bases, J lost 5 bases, and 10 bases stayed unmatched. CDR3 length: 18 residues. The CDR3 DNA reads as TGTGCCAGCAGTTTGACGGGACTAGCGGGAGTAAGTGGAGATACGCAGTATTTT. Amino acids: CASSLTGLAGVSGDTQYF.

The chain joins TRBV4-1 to TRBJ1-1; D remains unclear. Germline CDR1 reads MGHRA; CDR2 reads YSYEKL. The CDR3 is made up of 15 amino acids. V lost 0 bases and J lost 5, with 13 bases in between. Here the CDR3 reads CASSQDHLGGTEAFF. The CDR3 nucleotides read TGCGCCAGCAGCCAAGATCATCTGGGAGGGACTGAAGCTTTCTTT.